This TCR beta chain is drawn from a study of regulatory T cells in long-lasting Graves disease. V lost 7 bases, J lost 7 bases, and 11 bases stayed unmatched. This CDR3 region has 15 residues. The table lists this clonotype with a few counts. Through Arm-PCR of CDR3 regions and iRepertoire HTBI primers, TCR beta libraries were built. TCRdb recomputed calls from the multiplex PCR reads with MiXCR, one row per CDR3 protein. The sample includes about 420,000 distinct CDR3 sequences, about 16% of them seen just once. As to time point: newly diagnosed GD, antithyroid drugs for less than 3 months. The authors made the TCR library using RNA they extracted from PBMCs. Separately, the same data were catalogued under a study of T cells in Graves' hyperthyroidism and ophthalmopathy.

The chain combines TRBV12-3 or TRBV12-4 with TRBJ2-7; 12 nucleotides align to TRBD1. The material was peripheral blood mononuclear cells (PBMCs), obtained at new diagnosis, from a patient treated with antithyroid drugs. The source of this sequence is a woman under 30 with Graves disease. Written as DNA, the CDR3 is TGTGCCAGCACCCGCTCCGGGACAGGGGGCGAGGAGCAGTACTTC. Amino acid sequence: CASTRSGTGGEEQYF.